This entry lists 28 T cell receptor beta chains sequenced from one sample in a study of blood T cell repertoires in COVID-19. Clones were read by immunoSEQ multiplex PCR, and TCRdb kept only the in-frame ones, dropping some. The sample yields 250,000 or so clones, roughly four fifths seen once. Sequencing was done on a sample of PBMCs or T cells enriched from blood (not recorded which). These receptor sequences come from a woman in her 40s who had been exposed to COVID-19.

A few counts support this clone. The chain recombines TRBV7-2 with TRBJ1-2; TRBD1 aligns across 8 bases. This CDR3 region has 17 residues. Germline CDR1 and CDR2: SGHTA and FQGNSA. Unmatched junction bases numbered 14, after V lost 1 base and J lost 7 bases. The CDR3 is CASSLDFQGAQAGGYTF. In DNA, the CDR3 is TGTGCCAGCAGCTTAGATTTTCAGGGGGCGCAGGCGGGTGGCTACACCTTC.

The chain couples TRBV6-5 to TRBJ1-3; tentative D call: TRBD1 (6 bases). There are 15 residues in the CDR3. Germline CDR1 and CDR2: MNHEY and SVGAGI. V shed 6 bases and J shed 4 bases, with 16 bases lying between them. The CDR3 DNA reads TGTGCCAGCAGACCTCAGGCGCAGGGGGGAAACACCATATATTTT. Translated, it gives CASRPQAQGGNTIYF.

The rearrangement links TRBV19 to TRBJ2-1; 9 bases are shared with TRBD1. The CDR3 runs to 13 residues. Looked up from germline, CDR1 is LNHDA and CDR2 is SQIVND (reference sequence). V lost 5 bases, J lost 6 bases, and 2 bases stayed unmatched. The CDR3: CASSLGQGNEQFF. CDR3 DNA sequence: TGTGCCAGTAGTTTGGGACAGGGCAATGAGCAGTTCTTC.

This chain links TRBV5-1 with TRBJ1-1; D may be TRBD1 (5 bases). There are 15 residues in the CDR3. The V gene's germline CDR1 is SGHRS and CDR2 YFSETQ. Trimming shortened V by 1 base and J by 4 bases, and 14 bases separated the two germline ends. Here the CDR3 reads CASSLMGGEGTEAFF. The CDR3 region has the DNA TGCGCCAGCAGCTTGATGGGAGGGGAGGGCACTGAAGCTTTCTTT.

The CDR3 loop is CASSPGGYGYTF. CDR3 nucleotides: TGTGCCAGCAGCCCAGGGGGATATGGCTACACCTTC. The chain couples TRBV2 to TRBJ1-2; the match to TRBD1 covers 7 bases. The CDR3 sequence is 12 residues long. V lost 6 bases to trimming and J lost 5 bases; unmatched junction nucleotides: 3. CDR1 is SNHLY, CDR2 FYNNEI, per germline.

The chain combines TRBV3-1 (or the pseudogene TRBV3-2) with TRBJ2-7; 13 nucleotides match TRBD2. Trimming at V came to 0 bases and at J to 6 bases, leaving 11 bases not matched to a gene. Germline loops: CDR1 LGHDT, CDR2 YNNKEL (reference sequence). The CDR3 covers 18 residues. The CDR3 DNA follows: TGTGCCAGCAGCCAAGATCCTGTGGGGACTAGCGGGGCCGCCGAGCAGTACTTC. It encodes CASSQDPVGTSGAAEQYF.

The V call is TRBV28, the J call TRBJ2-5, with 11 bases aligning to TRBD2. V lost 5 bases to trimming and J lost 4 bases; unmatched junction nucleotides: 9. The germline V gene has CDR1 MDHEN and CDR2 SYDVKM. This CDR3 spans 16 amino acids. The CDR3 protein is CASSPSSGGFRETQYF. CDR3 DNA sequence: TGTGCCAGCAGTCCCTCTAGCGGGGGGTTTCGAGAGACCCAGTACTTC.

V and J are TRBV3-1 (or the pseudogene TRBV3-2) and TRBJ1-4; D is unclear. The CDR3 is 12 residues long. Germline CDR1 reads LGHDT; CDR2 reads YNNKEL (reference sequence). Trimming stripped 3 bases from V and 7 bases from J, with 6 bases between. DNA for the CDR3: TGTGCCAGCAGCCATCCAGGTGAAAAACTGTTTTTT. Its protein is CASSHPGEKLFF.

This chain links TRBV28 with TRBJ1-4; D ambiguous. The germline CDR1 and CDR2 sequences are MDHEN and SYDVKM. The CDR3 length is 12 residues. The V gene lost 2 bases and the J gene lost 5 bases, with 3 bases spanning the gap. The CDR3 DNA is TGTGCCAGCAGTTTACAGAATGAAAAACTGTTTTTT. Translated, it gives CASSLQNEKLFF.

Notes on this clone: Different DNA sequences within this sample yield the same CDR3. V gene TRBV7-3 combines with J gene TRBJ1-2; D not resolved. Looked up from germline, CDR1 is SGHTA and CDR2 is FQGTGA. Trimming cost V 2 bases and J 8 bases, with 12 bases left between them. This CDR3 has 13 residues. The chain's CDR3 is CASSLDPEAGYTF. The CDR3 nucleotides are TGTGCCAGCAGCTTAGACCCCGAAGCGGGCTACACCTTC.

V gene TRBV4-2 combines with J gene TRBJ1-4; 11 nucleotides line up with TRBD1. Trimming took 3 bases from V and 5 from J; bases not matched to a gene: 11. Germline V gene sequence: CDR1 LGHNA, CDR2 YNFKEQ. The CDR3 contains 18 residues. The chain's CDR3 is CASSQGQGGRELNEKLFF. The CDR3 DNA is TGTGCCAGCAGCCAGGGACAGGGGGGAAGGGAATTAAATGAAAAACTGTTTTTT.

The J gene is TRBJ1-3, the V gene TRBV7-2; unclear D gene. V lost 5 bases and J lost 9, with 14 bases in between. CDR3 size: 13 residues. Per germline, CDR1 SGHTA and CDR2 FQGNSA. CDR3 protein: CASSDRTGGTIYF. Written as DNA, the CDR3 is TGTGCCAGCAGCGACCGCACGGGAGGCACCATATATTTT. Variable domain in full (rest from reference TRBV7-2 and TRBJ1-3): GAGVSQSPSNKVTEKGKDVELRCDPISGHTALYWYRQSLGQGLEFLIYFQGNSAPDKSGLPSDRFSAERTGGSVSTLTIQRTQQEDSAVYLCASSDRTGGTIYFGEGSWLTVV.

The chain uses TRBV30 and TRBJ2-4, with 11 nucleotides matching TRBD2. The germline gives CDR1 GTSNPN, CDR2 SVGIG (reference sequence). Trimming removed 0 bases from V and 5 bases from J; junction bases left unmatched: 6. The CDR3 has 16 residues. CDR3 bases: TGTGCCTGGAGTGTAGACACTAGCGGGGGACAAAACATTCAGTACTTC. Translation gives CAWSVDTSGGQNIQYF.

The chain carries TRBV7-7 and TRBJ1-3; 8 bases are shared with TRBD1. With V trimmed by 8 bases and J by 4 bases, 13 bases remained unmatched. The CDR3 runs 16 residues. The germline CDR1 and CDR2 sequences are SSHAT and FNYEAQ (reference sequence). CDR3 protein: CASPNRQGLCGNTIYF. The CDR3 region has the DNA TGTGCCAGCCCTAATAGACAGGGGCTGTGCGGAAACACCATATATTTT.

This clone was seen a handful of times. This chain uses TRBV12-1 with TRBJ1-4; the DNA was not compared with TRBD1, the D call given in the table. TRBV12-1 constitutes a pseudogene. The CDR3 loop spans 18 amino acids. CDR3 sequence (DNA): TGTGCCAGCAGCTTTGTGCCTTGGGACATCGCAACTAATGAAAAACTGTTTTTT. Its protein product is CASSFVPWDIATNEKLFF.

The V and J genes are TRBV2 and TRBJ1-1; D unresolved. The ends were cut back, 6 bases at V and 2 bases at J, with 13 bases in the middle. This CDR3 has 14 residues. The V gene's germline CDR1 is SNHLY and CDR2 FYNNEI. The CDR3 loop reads CASRAGGLNTEAFF. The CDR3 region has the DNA TGTGCCAGCAGGGCAGGAGGGCTCAACACTGAAGCTTTCTTT.

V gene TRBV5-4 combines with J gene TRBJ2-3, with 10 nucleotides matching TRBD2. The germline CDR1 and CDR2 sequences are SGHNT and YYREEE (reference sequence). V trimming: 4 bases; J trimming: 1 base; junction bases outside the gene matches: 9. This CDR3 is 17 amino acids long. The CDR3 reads CASSLSGGRLRTDTQYF. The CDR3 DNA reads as TGTGCCAGCAGCCTTAGCGGGGGGCGCTTACGCACAGATACGCAGTATTTT. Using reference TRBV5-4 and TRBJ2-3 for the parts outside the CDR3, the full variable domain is ETGVTQSPTHLIKTRGQQVTLRCSSQSGHNTVSWYQQALGQGPQFIFQYYREEENGRGNFPPRFSGLQFPNYSSELNVNALELDDSALYLCASSLSGGRLRTDTQYFGPGTRLTVL.

This chain's CDR3 is CASSLGQGYGNTIYF. CDR3 bases: TGTGCCAGCAGCTTGGGACAAGGTTACGGAAACACCATATATTTT. The V gene is TRBV11-2, the J gene TRBJ1-3; a weak D match, TRBD1 (6 bases). V was shortened by 3 bases and J by 4 bases, with 13 bases between the two germline ends. Germline V CDR1 and CDR2: SGHAT, FQNNGV. This CDR3 has 15 residues. The complete variable domain, with remaining parts taken from reference TRBV11-2 and TRBJ1-3, reads EAGVAQSPRYKIIEKRQSVAFWCNPISGHATLYWYQQILGQGPKLLIQFQNNGVVDDSQLPKDRFSAERLKGVDSTLKIQPAKLEDSAVYLCASSLGQGYGNTIYFGEGSWLTVV.

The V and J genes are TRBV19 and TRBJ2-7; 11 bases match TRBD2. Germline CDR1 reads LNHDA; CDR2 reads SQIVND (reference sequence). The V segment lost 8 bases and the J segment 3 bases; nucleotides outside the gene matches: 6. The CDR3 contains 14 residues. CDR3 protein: CASSLAGGHYEQYF. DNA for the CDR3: TGTGCCAGTTCCCTAGCGGGGGGACACTACGAGCAGTACTTC.

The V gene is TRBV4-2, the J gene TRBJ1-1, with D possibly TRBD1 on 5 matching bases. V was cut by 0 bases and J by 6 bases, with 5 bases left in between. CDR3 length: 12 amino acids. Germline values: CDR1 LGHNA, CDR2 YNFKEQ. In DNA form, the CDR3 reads TGTGCCAGCAGCCAAGAGACAGCTGAAGCTTTCTTT. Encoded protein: CASSQETAEAFF.

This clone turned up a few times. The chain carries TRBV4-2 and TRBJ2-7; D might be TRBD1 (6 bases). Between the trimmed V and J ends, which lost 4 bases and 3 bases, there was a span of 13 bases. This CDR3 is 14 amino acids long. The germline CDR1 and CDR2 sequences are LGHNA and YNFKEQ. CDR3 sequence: CASSRGGENYEQYF. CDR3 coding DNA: TGTGCCAGCAGCCGTGGGGGCGAAAACTACGAGCAGTACTTC.

CDR3: CASSYSGLGGSYEQYF. For the CDR3, the DNA is TGTGCCAGCAGTTACTCGGGCCTCGGGGGCTCCTACGAGCAGTACTTC. This chain joins TRBV6-6 and TRBJ2-7; a possible D gene is TRBD2 (6 bases). Germline values: CDR1 MNHNY, CDR2 SVGAGI (reference sequence). V lost 0 bases and J lost 0, with 12 bases in between. CDR3 length equals 16 residues.

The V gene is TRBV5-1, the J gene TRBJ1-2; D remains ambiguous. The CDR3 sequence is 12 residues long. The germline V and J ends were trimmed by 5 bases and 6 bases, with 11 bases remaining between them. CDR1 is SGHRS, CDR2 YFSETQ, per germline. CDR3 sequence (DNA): TGCGCCAGCAGAAGCGGTGGGGATGGCTACACCTTC. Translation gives CASRSGGDGYTF.

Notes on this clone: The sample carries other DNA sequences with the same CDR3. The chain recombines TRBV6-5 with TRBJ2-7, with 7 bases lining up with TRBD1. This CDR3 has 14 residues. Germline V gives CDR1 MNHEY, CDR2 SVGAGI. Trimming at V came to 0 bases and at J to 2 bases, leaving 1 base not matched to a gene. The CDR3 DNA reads TGTGCCAGCAGTTACTCGAGGGGGCCCTACGAGCAGTACTTC. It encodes CASSYSRGPYEQYF.

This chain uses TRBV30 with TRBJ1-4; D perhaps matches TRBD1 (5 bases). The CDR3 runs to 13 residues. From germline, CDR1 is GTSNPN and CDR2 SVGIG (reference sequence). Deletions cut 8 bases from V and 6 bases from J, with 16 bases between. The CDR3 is CALGRGSHEKLFF. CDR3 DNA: TGTGCCCTGGGCCGGGGGTCCCATGAAAAACTGTTTTTT.

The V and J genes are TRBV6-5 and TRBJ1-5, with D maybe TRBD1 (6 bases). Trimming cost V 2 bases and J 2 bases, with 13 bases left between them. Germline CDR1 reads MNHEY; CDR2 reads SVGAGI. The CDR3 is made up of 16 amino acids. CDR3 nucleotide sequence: TGTGCCAGCAGTTACGAAGAACAGGGTGGCAATCAGCCCCAGCATTTT. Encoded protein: CASSYEEQGGNQPQHF.

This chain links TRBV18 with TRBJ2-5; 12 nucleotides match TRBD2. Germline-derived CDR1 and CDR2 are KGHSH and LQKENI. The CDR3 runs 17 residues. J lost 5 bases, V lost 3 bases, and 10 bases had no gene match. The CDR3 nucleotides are TGTGCCAGCTCACCCCCTAGCGGGGGGGCCTTAAGGGAGACCCAGTACTTC. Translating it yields CASSPPSGGALRETQYF.

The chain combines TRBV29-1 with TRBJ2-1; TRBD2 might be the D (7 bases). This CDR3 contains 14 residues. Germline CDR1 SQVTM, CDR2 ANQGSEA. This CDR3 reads CSTFSGGFKNEQFF. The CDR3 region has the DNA TGCAGTACTTTCTCGGGGGGCTTCAAGAATGAGCAGTTCTTC.